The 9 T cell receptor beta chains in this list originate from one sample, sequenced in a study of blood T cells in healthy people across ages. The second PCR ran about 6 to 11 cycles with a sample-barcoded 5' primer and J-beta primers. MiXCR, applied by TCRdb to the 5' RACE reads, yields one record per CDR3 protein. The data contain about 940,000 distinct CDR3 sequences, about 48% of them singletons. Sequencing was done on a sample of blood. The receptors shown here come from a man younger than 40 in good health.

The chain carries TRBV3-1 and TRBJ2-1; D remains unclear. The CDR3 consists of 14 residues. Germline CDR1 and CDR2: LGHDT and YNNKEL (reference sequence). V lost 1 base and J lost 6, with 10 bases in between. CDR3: CASSQVEPVNEQFF. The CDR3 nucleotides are TGTGCCAGCAGCCAAGTTGAGCCAGTCAATGAGCAGTTCTTC.

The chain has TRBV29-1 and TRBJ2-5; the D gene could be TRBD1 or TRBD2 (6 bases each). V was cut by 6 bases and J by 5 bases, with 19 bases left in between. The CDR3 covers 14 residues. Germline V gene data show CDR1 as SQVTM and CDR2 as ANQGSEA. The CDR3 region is CSVLGMQGGETQYF. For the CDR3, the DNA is TGCAGCGTCCTTGGGATGCAAGGGGGGGAGACCCAGTACTTC.

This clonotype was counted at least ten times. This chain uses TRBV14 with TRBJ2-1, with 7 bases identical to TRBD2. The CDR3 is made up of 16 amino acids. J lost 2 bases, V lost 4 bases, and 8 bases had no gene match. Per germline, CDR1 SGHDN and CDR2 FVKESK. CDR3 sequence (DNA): TGTGCCAGCAGCCTACTTGGGGCGGGGGCCTACAATGAGCAGTTCTTC. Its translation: CASSLLGAGAYNEQFF.

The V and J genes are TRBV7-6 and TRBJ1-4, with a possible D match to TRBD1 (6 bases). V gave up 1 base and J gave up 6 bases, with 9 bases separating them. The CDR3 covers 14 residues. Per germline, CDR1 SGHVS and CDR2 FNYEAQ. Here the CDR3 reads CASSLVQGDEKLFF. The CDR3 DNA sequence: TGTGCCAGCAGCTTAGTACAGGGAGATGAAAAACTGTTTTTT.

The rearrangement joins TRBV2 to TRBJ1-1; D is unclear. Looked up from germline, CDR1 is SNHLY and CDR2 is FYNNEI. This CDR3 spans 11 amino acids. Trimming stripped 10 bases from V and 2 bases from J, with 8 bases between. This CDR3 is CATAVNTEAFF. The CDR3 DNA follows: TGTGCCACCGCCGTCAACACTGAAGCTTTCTTT.

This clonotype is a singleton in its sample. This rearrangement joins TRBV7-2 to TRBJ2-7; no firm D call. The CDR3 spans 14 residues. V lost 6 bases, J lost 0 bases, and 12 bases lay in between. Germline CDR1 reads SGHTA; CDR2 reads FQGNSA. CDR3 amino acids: CASSADGVSYEQYF. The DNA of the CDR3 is TGTGCCAGCAGTGCCGATGGTGTCTCCTACGAGCAGTACTTC.

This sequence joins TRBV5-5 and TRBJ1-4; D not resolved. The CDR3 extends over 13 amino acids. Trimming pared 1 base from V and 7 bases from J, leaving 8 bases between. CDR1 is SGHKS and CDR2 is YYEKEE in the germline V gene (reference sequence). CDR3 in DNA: TGTGCCAGCAGCTTGATTACCGCTGAAAAACTGTTTTTT. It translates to CASSLITAEKLFF.

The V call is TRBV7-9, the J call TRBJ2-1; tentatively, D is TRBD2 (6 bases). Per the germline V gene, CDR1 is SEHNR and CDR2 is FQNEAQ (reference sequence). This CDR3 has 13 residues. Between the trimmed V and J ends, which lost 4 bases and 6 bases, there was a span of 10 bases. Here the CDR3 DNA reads TGTGCCAGCAGCTCTCCAGCGGGCAATGAGCAGTTCTTC. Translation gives CASSSPAGNEQFF.

The chain's CDR3 is CSAQGGPGGVYTF. CDR3 nucleotides: TGCAGCGCCCAGGGAGGGCCCGGGGGTGTCTACACCTTC. The rearrangement uses TRBV29-1 and TRBJ1-2; tentative D call: TRBD1 (5 bases). Trimming pared 7 bases from V and 10 bases from J, leaving 22 bases between. Germline V lookup: CDR1 SQVTM, CDR2 ANQGSEA. This CDR3 has 13 amino acids.